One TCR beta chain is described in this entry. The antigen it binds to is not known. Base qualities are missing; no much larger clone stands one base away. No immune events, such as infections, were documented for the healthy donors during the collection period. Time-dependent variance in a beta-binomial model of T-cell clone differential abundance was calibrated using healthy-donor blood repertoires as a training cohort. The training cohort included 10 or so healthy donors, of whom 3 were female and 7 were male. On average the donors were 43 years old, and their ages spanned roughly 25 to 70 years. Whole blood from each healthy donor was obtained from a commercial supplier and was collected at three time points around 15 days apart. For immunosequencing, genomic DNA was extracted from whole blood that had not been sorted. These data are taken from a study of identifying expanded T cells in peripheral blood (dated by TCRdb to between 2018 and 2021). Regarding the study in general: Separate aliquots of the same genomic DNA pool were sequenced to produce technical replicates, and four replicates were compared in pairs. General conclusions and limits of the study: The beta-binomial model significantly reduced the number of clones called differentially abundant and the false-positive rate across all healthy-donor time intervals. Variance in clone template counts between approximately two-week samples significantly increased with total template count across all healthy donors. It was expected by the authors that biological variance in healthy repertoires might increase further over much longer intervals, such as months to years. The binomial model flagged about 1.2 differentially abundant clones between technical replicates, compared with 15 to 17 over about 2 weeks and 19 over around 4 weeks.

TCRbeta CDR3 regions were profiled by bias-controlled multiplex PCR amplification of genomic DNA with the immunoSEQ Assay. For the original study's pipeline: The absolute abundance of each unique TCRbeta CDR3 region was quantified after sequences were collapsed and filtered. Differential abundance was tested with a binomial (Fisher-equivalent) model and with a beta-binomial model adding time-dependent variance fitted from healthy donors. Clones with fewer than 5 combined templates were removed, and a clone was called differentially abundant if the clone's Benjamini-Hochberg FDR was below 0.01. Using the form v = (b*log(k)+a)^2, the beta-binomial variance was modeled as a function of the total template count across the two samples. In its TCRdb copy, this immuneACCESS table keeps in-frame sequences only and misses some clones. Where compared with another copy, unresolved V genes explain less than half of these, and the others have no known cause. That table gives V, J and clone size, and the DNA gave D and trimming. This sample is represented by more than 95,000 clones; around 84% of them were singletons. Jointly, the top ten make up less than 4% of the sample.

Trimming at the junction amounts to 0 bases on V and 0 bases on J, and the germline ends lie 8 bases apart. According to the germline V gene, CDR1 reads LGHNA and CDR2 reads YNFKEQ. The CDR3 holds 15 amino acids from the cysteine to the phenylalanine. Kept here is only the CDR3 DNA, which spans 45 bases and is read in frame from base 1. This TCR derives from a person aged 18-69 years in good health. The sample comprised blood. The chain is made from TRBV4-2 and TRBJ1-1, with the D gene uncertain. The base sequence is TGTGCCAGCAGCCAAGATCAACCAGTGAACACTGAAGCTTTCTTT. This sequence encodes CASSQDQPVNTEAFF.